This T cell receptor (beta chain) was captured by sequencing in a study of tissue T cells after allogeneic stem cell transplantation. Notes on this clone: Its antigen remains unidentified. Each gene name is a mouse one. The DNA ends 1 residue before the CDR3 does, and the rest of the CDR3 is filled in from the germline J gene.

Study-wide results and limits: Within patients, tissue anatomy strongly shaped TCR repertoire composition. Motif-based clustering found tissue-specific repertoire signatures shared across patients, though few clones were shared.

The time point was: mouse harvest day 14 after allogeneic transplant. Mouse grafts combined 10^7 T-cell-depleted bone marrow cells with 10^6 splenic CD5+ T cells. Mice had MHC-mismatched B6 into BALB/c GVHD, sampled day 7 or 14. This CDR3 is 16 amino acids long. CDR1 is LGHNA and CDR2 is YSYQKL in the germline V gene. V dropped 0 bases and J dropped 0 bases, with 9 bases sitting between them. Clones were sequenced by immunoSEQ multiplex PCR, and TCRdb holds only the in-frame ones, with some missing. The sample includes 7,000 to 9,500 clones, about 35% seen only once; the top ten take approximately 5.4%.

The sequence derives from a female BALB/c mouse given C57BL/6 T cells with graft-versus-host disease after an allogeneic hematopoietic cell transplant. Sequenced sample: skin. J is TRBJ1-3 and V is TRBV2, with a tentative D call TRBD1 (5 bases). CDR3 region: CASSQETGFSGNTLYF. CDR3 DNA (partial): TGTGCCAGCAGCCAAGAAACAGGCTTTTCTGGAAATACGCTCTAT.